A single sample gave rise to the 29 T cell receptor beta chains below, sequenced in a study of cytomegalovirus exposure and HLA in healthy donors. The repertoire was sequenced with immunoSEQ multiplex PCR; TCRdb's copy has only in-frame clones and lacks some. The table has about 250,000 clones, over 75% seen once. Sequencing was performed on PBMCs. The receptor set was obtained from a man younger than 35 in good health and CMV-seropositive.

The chain recombines TRBV10-1 with TRBJ2-7, with 12 nucleotides matching TRBD2. Per germline, CDR1 WNHNN and CDR2 SYGVQD (reference sequence). Trimming removed 2 bases from V and 7 bases from J; junction bases left unmatched: 12. CDR3 length: 17 amino acids. CDR3 residues: CASSERWTSGTFTEQYF. The CDR3 coding sequence is TGCGCCAGCAGTGAGAGGTGGACTAGCGGGACCTTTACGGAGCAGTACTTC.

This chain connects TRBV6-1 to TRBJ2-1, with 7 bases matching TRBD2. The CDR3 loop spans 13 amino acids. J was trimmed by 5 bases and V by 7 bases; bases with no gene match: 5. Per germline, CDR1 MNHNS and CDR2 SASEGT. The CDR3 is CASTGLGNNEQFF. The DNA for the CDR3 is TGTGCCAGCACCGGACTAGGGAACAATGAGCAGTTCTTC.

This clone appeared a few times. The rearrangement joins TRBV9 to TRBJ2-5; no definite D call. CDR3 size: 12 residues. V was cut by 0 bases and J by 2 bases, with 2 bases left in between. Germline loops: CDR1 SGDLS, CDR2 YYNGEE. In nucleotides, the CDR3 is TGTGCCAGCAGCGTAGAACAAGAGACCCAGTACTTC. As protein: CASSVEQETQYF.

The chain employs TRBV28 and TRBJ1-2; 7 bases match TRBD1. With 5 bases clipped from V and 0 bases from J, the junction kept 3 bases outside the gene matches. In germline, CDR1 is MDHEN, CDR2 SYDVKM. The CDR3 contains 14 residues. This CDR3 is CASSGTVTNYGYTF. The CDR3 region has the DNA TGTGCCAGCAGTGGGACAGTAACTAACTATGGCTACACCTTC.

The chain uses TRBV21-1 and TRBJ2-7; whether TRBD1, the table's D call, matches the DNA was not checked. TRBV21-1 is a known pseudogene. The CDR3 totals 15 residues. CDR3 nucleotide sequence: TGTGCCAGCAGCAAAGTTGGGACAGGCGAGTACGAGCAGTACTTC. This codes for CASSKVGTGEYEQYF.

This clone has only one observation. The V call is TRBV10-2, the J call TRBJ2-7; D is ambiguous. The length of the CDR3 is 14 residues. Per the germline V gene, CDR1 is WSHSY and CDR2 is SAAADI. Between the trimmed V and J ends, which lost 0 bases and 6 bases, there was a span of 12 bases. The CDR3 nucleotides are TGCGCCAGCAGTGAGTCGGGCTTCCTAGGCGAGCAGTACTTC. Translation gives CASSESGFLGEQYF.

For this clone: Within the sample, other DNA sequences also encode this same CDR3. V usage is TRBV6-1 and J usage is TRBJ2-7, with 12 bases fitting TRBD2. Germline CDR1 and CDR2: MNHNS and SASEGT. Losses at the gene ends were 4 bases for V and 5 bases for J; bases not matched to a gene: 3. The CDR3 loop spans 14 amino acids. As DNA, the CDR3 is TGTGCCAGCAGTGGACTAGCGGGAGTCGACGAGCAGTACTTC. It encodes CASSGLAGVDEQYF.

The rearrangement joins TRBV7-6 to TRBJ1-2; D gene unclear. V dropped 4 bases and J dropped 0 bases, with 6 bases sitting between them. Germline V lookup: CDR1 SGHVS, CDR2 FNYEAQ. The CDR3 loop spans 13 amino acids. CDR3 residues: CASSSGTNYGYTF. For the CDR3, the DNA is TGTGCCAGCAGCTCGGGAACTAACTATGGCTACACCTTC.

The sample holds one count of this clone. The chain has TRBV10-3 and TRBJ1-3; 7 bases are shared with TRBD1. The CDR3 has 16 amino acids. The ends lost 0 bases at V and 4 bases at J; junction bases unmatched: 6. Germline V gene sequence: CDR1 ENHRY, CDR2 SYGVKD. Written as DNA, the CDR3 is TGTGCCATCAGTGAGTCCAACAGGGGTAACGGAAACACCATATATTTT. It yields the protein CAISESNRGNGNTIYF.

The CDR3 sequence is CASSVGWEGTYNEQFF. The CDR3 DNA follows: TGTGCCAGCAGCGTAGGGTGGGAGGGGACCTACAATGAGCAGTTCTTC. This rearrangement joins TRBV9 to TRBJ2-1; 7 positions agree with TRBD2. J was trimmed by 2 bases and V by 0 bases; bases with no gene match: 5. CDR3 length equals 16 residues. Per germline, CDR1 SGDLS and CDR2 YYNGEE. The variable domain in full, with the rest retrieved from reference TRBV9 and TRBJ2-1, is DSGVTQTPKHLITATGQRVTLRCSPRSGDLSVYWYQQSLDQGLQFLIQYYNGEERAKGNILERFSAQQFPDLHSELNLSSLELGDSALYFCASSVGWEGTYNEQFFGPGTRLTVL.

This clone was found a few times. The gene calls are TRBV6-4 and TRBJ2-1; 7 nucleotides agree with TRBD1. J was trimmed by 4 bases and V by 9 bases; bases with no gene match: 9. This CDR3 spans 14 amino acids. Germline CDR1 and CDR2: MRHNA and SNTAGT. CDR3 loop: CASSRDRGYNEQFF. The DNA for the CDR3 is TGTGCCAGTTCCCGGGACAGAGGATACAATGAGCAGTTCTTC.

V gene TRBV19 combines with J gene TRBJ1-1, with D hard to call. CDR1 LNHDA and CDR2 SQIVND come from the germline V gene (reference sequence). Trimming shortened V by 5 bases and J by 1 base, and 11 bases separated the two germline ends. The CDR3 has 14 amino acids. CDR3 sequence: CASSGVRRNTEAFF. CDR3 coding DNA: TGTGCCAGTAGTGGGGTCCGCAGGAACACTGAAGCTTTCTTT.

In this sample, this clone turned up a few times. V and J are TRBV6-1 and TRBJ2-7; 7 nucleotides agree with TRBD1. CDR1 MNHNS and CDR2 SASEGT come from the germline V gene. This CDR3 spans 15 amino acids. V dropped 4 bases and J dropped 2; count of bases not matched to a gene: 8. The CDR3 DNA reads TGTGCCAGCAGTGCTACAGGGGATTCCACCTACGAGCAGTACTTC. It encodes CASSATGDSTYEQYF.

The chain has TRBV28 and TRBJ2-5; D gene uncertain. The CDR3 is made up of 14 amino acids. Deletions cut 2 bases from V and 5 bases from J, with 12 bases between. Germline V gene data show CDR1 as MDHEN and CDR2 as SYDVKM. The CDR3 nucleotides read TGTGCCAGCAGTTTAGCCGGAGTAGGGGAGACCCAGTACTTC. Translating gives CASSLAGVGETQYF.

The chain uses TRBV7-9 and TRBJ2-3; D possibly matches TRBD1 or TRBD2 (7 bases each). The CDR3 is made up of 17 amino acids. With 5 bases removed from V and 3 bases from J, the gap between germline ends came to 21 bases. Per germline, CDR1 SEHNR and CDR2 FQNEAQ (reference sequence). The CDR3 here is CASSPGGEGQETDTQYF. The CDR3 DNA reads as TGTGCCAGCAGCCCAGGGGGGGAGGGCCAAGAAACAGATACGCAGTATTTT.

This chain uses TRBV11-1 with TRBJ2-7; possible D gene TRBD1, 5 bases. Germline V lookup: CDR1 SGHAT, CDR2 FQDESV (reference sequence). The CDR3 sequence is 12 residues long. V lost 4 bases to trimming and J lost 11 bases, with 15 bases between them. CDR3 nucleotides: TGTGCCAGCAGCTCCGGCGGCAGGGAAAAGTACTTC. Translated: CASSSGGREKYF.

V is TRBV27 and J is TRBJ2-7; TRBD1 matches at 7 bases. The germline V gene encodes CDR1 MNHEY and CDR2 SMNVEV (reference sequence). The CDR3 is made up of 14 amino acids. Trimming cost V 2 bases and J 3 bases; bases outside gene matches: 4. The CDR3 loop is CASSLEAGGYEQYF. The CDR3 DNA follows: TGTGCCAGCAGTTTAGAGGCAGGGGGCTACGAGCAGTACTTC.

V gene TRBV4-3 combines with J gene TRBJ1-1; D is perhaps TRBD1 (6 bases). The V and J ends lost 2 bases and 0 bases respectively, with 10 bases between them. CDR3 length: 15 residues. Germline CDR1 LGHNA, CDR2 YSLEER. CDR3 nucleotides: TGCGCCAGCAGCCAACGTCAGGGGATGAACACTGAAGCTTTCTTT. This sequence encodes CASSQRQGMNTEAFF.

This chain connects TRBV5-6 to TRBJ2-7, with D tentatively TRBD1 (5 bases). This CDR3 contains 11 residues. V was shortened by 3 bases and J by 5 bases, with 6 bases between the two germline ends. Germline CDR1 and CDR2: SGHDT and YYEEEE. The CDR3 DNA sequence: TGTGCCAGCAGCTGGACAAACGAGCAGTACTTC. It yields the protein CASSWTNEQYF.

The chain recombines TRBV6-5 with TRBJ1-1; no firm D call. This CDR3 comprises 13 residues. V was trimmed by 6 bases and J by 8 bases, leaving 16 bases between them. Looked up from germline, CDR1 is MNHEY and CDR2 is SVGAGI. The CDR3 sequence: CASSTFASPEAFF. The DNA for the CDR3 is TGTGCCAGCAGCACCTTCGCGAGTCCCGAAGCTTTCTTT.

The V and J genes are TRBV6-5 and TRBJ1-5, with a possible D match to TRBD1 (6 bases). CDR3 size: 15 residues. V was cut by 6 bases and J by 2 bases, with 14 bases left in between. Germline V CDR1 and CDR2: MNHEY, SVGAGI. The CDR3 DNA follows: TGTGCCAGCAGCCTCATGCCAGGGGGCAATCAGCCCCAGCATTTT. It specifies CASSLMPGGNQPQHF.

The rearrangement uses TRBV5-1 and TRBJ2-1; D is undetermined. CDR3 length: 14 residues. Per the germline V gene, CDR1 is SGHRS and CDR2 is YFSETQ. V lost 0 bases and J lost 4, with 8 bases in between. CDR3 DNA: TGCGCCAGCAGCTTGGTGTCCGATTACAATGAGCAGTTCTTC. Protein product: CASSLVSDYNEQFF.

V and J are TRBV7-9 and TRBJ2-3, with D possibly matching TRBD2 (6 bases). This CDR3 is built from 18 residues. Trimming removed 5 bases at V and 1 base at J, with 22 bases between. Germline V gene data show CDR1 as SEHNR and CDR2 as FQNEAQ (reference sequence). CDR3 region: CASSPRAAGRWGTDTQYF. CDR3 in DNA: TGTGCCAGCAGCCCCCGTGCGGCGGGGCGATGGGGCACAGATACGCAGTATTTT. Together with reference TRBV7-9 and TRBJ2-3, the CDR3 gives the full variable domain: DTGVSQNPRHKITKRGQNVTFRCDPISEHNRLYWYRQTLGQGPEFLTYFQNEAQLEKSRLLSDRFSAERPKGSFSTLEIQRTEQGDSAMYLCASSPRAAGRWGTDTQYFGPGTRLTVL.

This chain uses TRBV4-3 with TRBJ1-2; D is undetermined. The CDR3 spans 16 residues. The germline CDR1 and CDR2 sequences are LGHNA and YSLEER. The germline V and J ends were trimmed by 4 bases and 4 bases, with 19 bases remaining between them. CDR3 in DNA: TGCGCCAGCAGCCCTACGCGTACAGCAGACCCCTATGGCTACACCTTC. Translation: CASSPTRTADPYGYTF.

Written as DNA, the CDR3 is TGTGCCAGCAGTGAAACTAGCGGGAGTTTGAGTGAGCAGTTCTTC. Translated: CASSETSGSLSEQFF. This chain joins TRBV6-1 and TRBJ2-1; the match to TRBD2 covers 11 bases. Germline CDR1 is MNHNS and CDR2 is SASEGT. The V segment lost 2 bases and the J segment 9 bases; nucleotides outside the gene matches: 6. The CDR3 runs to 15 residues.

The rearrangement links TRBV29-1 to TRBJ1-1; D gene unclear. Trimming took 5 bases from V and 10 from J, leaving 20 bases between them. Per the germline V gene, CDR1 is SQVTM and CDR2 is ANQGSEA. This CDR3 has 13 amino acids. The CDR3 sequence: CSVQETGGLAAFF. The CDR3 DNA follows: TGCAGCGTTCAGGAAACCGGAGGTCTCGCAGCTTTCTTT.

In this sample, this clone turned up once. The V gene is TRBV9, the J gene TRBJ2-5; 10 bases map to TRBD2. CDR1 and CDR2 from the germline V gene are SGDLS and YYNGEE. Trimming took 0 bases from V and 5 from J; bases not matched to a gene: 4. CDR3 length equals 15 residues. DNA of the CDR3: TGTGCCAGCAGCGTAGGCGGAGCGGGAGGGGAGACCCAGTACTTC. This codes for CASSVGGAGGETQYF. The entire variable domain, with the rest obtained from reference TRBV9 and TRBJ2-5, is as follows: DSGVTQTPKHLITATGQRVTLRCSPRSGDLSVYWYQQSLDQGLQFLIQYYNGEERAKGNILERFSAQQFPDLHSELNLSSLELGDSALYFCASSVGGAGGETQYFGPGTRLLVL.

This chain joins TRBV5-1 and TRBJ2-3; D is ambiguous. V lost 5 bases to trimming and J lost 0 bases, with 7 bases between them. The length of the CDR3 is 13 residues. CDR1 is SGHRS and CDR2 is YFSETQ in the germline V gene. The CDR3: CASRVGSTDTQYF. In nucleotides, the CDR3 is TGCGCCAGCAGAGTTGGTAGCACAGATACGCAGTATTTT.

J is TRBJ1-5 and V is TRBV6-1, with a possible D match to TRBD1 (6 bases). CDR3 length: 17 amino acids. Trimming removed 6 bases at V and 4 bases at J, with 22 bases between. Germline V CDR1 and CDR2: MNHNS, SASEGT. The CDR3 is CASREPGGGALNQPQHF. The CDR3 nucleotides read TGTGCCAGCAGGGAACCGGGGGGGGGCGCGTTAAATCAGCCCCAGCATTTT.